The 19 T cell receptor beta chains below come from one sample, sequenced in a study of radiation and T cells in renal cell carcinoma. Noted time point: baseline pretreatment blood. The treatment was: 15 Gy SBRT to primary tumor, nephrectomy 4 weeks later. Data came from immunoSEQ multiplex PCR; TCRdb stores just in-frame clones and leaves some out. This table has 130,000 to 150,000 clones, approximately 91% appearing once. The source was blood, collected from a patient whose treatment included radiotherapy and nephrectomy. Source of these receptors: a woman between 45 and 60 years old with renal cell carcinoma.

This chain connects TRBV4-2 to TRBJ2-3; TRBD2 is a possible D gene (5 bases). The germline V gene has CDR1 LGHNA and CDR2 YNFKEQ. The CDR3 runs to 16 residues. V was cut by 2 bases and J by 0 bases, with 12 bases left in between. The CDR3 DNA is TGTGCCAGCAGCCAACGTAGCGTGTCTAGCACAGATACGCAGTATTTT. It yields the protein CASSQRSVSSTDTQYF.

Points on this clone: Germline and junction disagree at one end, which may indicate a read error. The chain couples TRBV6-1 to TRBJ2-3, with a weak D call TRBD2 (5 bases). Germline loops: CDR1 MNHNS, CDR2 SASEGT. There are 13 residues in the CDR3. The CDR3 nucleotides are TGCTGCAGCGGCCGACTTCGCACAGATACGCAGTATTTT. It translates to CCSGRLRTDTQYF.

A note on this clone: The identical CDR3 is also encoded by other nucleotide sequences in the sample. The CDR3 nucleotides are TGCGCCAGCAGCCAGGCGGGTAACACTGAAGCTTTCTTT. It encodes CASSQAGNTEAFF. The chain is built from TRBV4-3 and TRBJ1-1; D remains unclear. Germline V CDR1 and CDR2: LGHNA, YSLEER. The CDR3 is made up of 13 amino acids. V dropped 3 bases and J dropped 2 bases, with 7 bases sitting between them.

The chain combines TRBV2 with TRBJ1-1; 8 bases match TRBD1. The V and J ends lost 6 bases and 3 bases, in that order; junction bases with no gene match: 3. This CDR3 comprises 13 residues. Germline V gives CDR1 SNHLY, CDR2 FYNNEI. In DNA, the CDR3 is TGTGCCAGCAGCGGACAGGGTTACACTGAAGCTTTCTTT. It yields the protein CASSGQGYTEAFF.

This clone was counted between two and nine times. The chain recombines TRBV5-1 with TRBJ2-7, with 9 bases aligning to TRBD1. Per the germline V gene, CDR1 is SGHRS and CDR2 is YFSETQ. The CDR3 sequence is 17 residues long. V gave up 2 bases and J gave up 0 bases; unmatched junction bases: 9. Here the CDR3 DNA reads TGCGCCAGCAGCTTCCTGGCGGGGACAGGGCTCTCCTACGAGCAGTACTTC. Translated: CASSFLAGTGLSYEQYF. The complete variable domain, with remaining parts taken from reference TRBV5-1 and TRBJ2-7, reads KAGVTQTPRYLIKTRGQQVTLSCSPISGHRSVSWYQQTPGQGLQFLFEYFSETQRNKGNFPGRFSGRQFSNSRSEMNVSTLELGDSALYLCASSFLAGTGLSYEQYFGPGTRLTVT.

This chain joins TRBV19 and TRBJ2-1; weak D call: TRBD1 (5 bases). CDR1 and CDR2 from the germline V gene are LNHDA and SQIVND (reference sequence). V lost 3 bases and J 4 bases, leaving 13 bases between the germline ends. The CDR3 is 15 amino acids. CDR3 protein: CASSIRASAYNEQFF. The CDR3 coding sequence is TGTGCCAGTAGTATCAGGGCTAGTGCTTACAATGAGCAGTTCTTC.

This sequence joins TRBV2 and TRBJ2-5; either TRBD1 or TRBD2 may supply D (5 bases each). The V gene's germline CDR1 is SNHLY and CDR2 FYNNEI. V was shortened by 10 bases and J by 5 bases, with 14 bases between the two germline ends. The CDR3 loop spans 12 amino acids. The CDR3 DNA sequence: TGTGCCACTAACCACGAGGGGGAGACCCAGTACTTC. It codes for CATNHEGETQYF.

This chain connects TRBV10-1 to TRBJ1-2; the D gene is possibly TRBD1 (5 bases). CDR3 length: 15 amino acids. With 8 bases removed from V and 3 bases from J, the gap between germline ends came to 19 bases. Looked up from germline, CDR1 is WNHNN and CDR2 is SYGVQD (reference sequence). The CDR3 reads CASVGQGIRDYGYTF. The DNA of the CDR3 is TGCGCCAGCGTGGGGCAGGGTATTAGGGACTATGGCTACACCTTC.

This chain uses TRBV18 with TRBJ1-5; no reliable D call. The germline V gene has CDR1 KGHSH and CDR2 LQKENI. V was shortened by 3 bases and J by 5 bases, with 8 bases between the two germline ends. This CDR3 has 13 residues. CDR3 DNA: TGTGCCAGCTCACCCGAGCTTGATCAGCCCCAGCATTTT. It translates to CASSPELDQPQHF.

This clone appeared once. The rearrangement uses TRBV7-2 and TRBJ1-5; 8 bases agree with TRBD1. In germline, CDR1 is SGHTA, CDR2 FQGNSA. The CDR3 is 14 residues long. The ends lost 4 bases at V and 5 bases at J; junction bases unmatched: 4. The CDR3 spells CASSYGQGDQPQHF. The DNA of the CDR3 is TGTGCCAGCAGCTACGGACAGGGAGATCAGCCCCAGCATTTT.

The rearrangement links TRBV5-6 to TRBJ2-5; no clear D. Germline CDR1 is SGHDT and CDR2 is YYEEEE. Trimming cost V 4 bases and J 1 base, with 14 bases left between them. This CDR3 has 15 amino acids. The CDR3 spells CASSVRRLLQETQYF. CDR3 DNA: TGTGCCAGCAGCGTACGCCGCTTACTCCAAGAGACCCAGTACTTC.

The V call is TRBV5-1, the J call TRBJ1-5, with TRBD1 as a possible D gene (5 bases). The length of the CDR3 is 17 residues. Trimming pared 1 base from V and 4 bases from J, leaving 18 bases between. The germline V gene has CDR1 SGHRS and CDR2 YFSETQ. The CDR3 DNA is TGCGCCAGCAGCTTGAGCCTCCCCGGGGCGACTAATCAGCCCCAGCATTTT. Protein sequence: CASSLSLPGATNQPQHF.

V usage is TRBV2 and J usage is TRBJ1-2, with 8 bases lining up with TRBD1. J was trimmed by 0 bases and V by 6 bases; bases with no gene match: 6. The CDR3 is 15 residues long. The germline V gene encodes CDR1 SNHLY and CDR2 FYNNEI. CDR3 protein: CASRGQVVANYGYTF. The CDR3 coding sequence is TGTGCCAGCAGGGGACAGGTCGTAGCTAACTATGGCTACACCTTC.

This rearrangement joins TRBV6-5 to TRBJ2-5; 8 bases match TRBD2. V dropped 5 bases and J dropped 0; count of bases not matched to a gene: 2. The CDR3 has 14 residues. In germline, CDR1 is MNHEY, CDR2 SVGAGI. CDR3 in DNA: TGTGCCAGCAGTACGGGGGGGTACCAAGAGACCCAGTACTTC. Protein: CASSTGGYQETQYF.

The chain combines TRBV4-3 with TRBJ1-5; D call uncertain. V lost 0 bases, J lost 7 bases, and 13 bases lay in between. CDR1 and CDR2 (germline): LGHNA, YSLEER. CDR3 size: 15 residues. CDR3 in DNA: TGCGCCAGCAGCCAAGATCGGGCAGCCAACCAGCCCCAGCATTTT. Its protein product is CASSQDRAANQPQHF.

The chain carries TRBV7-3 and TRBJ2-7, with a possible D match to TRBD1 (5 bases). This CDR3 spans 13 amino acids. V lost 1 base and J 9 bases, leaving 13 bases between the germline ends. Germline CDR1 and CDR2: SGHTA and FQGTGA. Here the CDR3 reads CASSLNRNSVQYF. CDR3 DNA sequence: TGTGCCAGCAGCTTAAACAGGAATTCCGTGCAGTACTTC.

The V and J genes are TRBV6-5 and TRBJ2-3; D possibly uses TRBD1 or TRBD2 (5 bases each). V gave up 2 bases and J gave up 3 bases, with 9 bases separating them. In germline, CDR1 is MNHEY, CDR2 SVGAGI. The CDR3 totals 14 residues. Here the CDR3 DNA reads TGTGCCAGCAGTTACCGGGACCCGACAGATACGCAGTATTTT. Its translation: CASSYRDPTDTQYF.

The chain couples TRBV15 to TRBJ1-2; 11 nucleotides match TRBD1. The CDR3 extends over 16 amino acids. The J segment lost 4 bases and the V segment lost 3 bases, leaving 7 bases of the junction unmatched. CDR1 and CDR2 from the germline V gene are LNHNV and YYDKDF (reference sequence). CDR3 bases: TGTGCCACCAGCAGGGACGGGACAGGGGGTGTCTATGGCTACACCTTC. It codes for CATSRDGTGGVYGYTF.

The rearrangement uses TRBV7-3 and TRBJ1-1; D may be TRBD1 (5 bases). The V end lost 4 bases, the J end lost 5 bases, and 11 bases lay between the germline ends. The germline V gene encodes CDR1 SGHTA and CDR2 FQGTGA. There are 13 residues in the CDR3. The CDR3 sequence is CASSSQRGTEAFF. As DNA, the CDR3 is TGTGCCAGCAGCTCACAGCGGGGGACTGAAGCTTTCTTT.